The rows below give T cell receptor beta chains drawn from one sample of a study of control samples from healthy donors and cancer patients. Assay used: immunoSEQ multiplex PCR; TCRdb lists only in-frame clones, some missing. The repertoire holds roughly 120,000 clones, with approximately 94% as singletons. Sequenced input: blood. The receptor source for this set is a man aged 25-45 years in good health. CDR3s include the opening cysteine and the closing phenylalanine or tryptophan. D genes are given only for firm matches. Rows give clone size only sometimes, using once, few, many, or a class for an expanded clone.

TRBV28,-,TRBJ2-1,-,TGTGCCAGCCTACCGGCGGACACCTCCTACAATGAGCAGTTCTTC,CASLPADTSYNEQFF
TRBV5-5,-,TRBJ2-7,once,TGTGCCAGCAGCTTGTGGCCAGGGCCCACCTACGAGCAGTACTTC,CASSLWPGPTYEQYF
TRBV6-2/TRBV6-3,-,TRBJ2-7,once,TGTGCCAGCAGTTACTCGAGCGTCAGGGTATACGAGCAGTACTTC,CASSYSSVRVYEQYF
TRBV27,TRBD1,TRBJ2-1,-,TGTGCCAGCAGGAGGTCCGGGACAGGGTTTTGGGATGAGCAGTTCTTC,CASRRSGTGFWDEQFF
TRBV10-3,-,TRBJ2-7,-,TGTGCCATCAGGGACAGATCCTACGAGCAGTACTTC,CAIRDRSYEQYF
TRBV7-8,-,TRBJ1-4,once,TGTGCCAGCAGCCTAGGGGCCGGACAGACGGGGGAAAAACTGTTTTTT,CASSLGAGQTGEKLFF
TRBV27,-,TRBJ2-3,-,TGTGCCAGCAGTTTAGTCAGGGGTGGTGGTACGCAGTATTTT,CASSLVRGGGTQYF
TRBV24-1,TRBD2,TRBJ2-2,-,TGTGCCACCAGTGACCCTAGAGACGGGGGGGCCTTACGCGGGGAGCTGTTTTTT,CATSDPRDGGALRGELFF
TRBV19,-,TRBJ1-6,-,TGTGCCAGTAGTATTTTCGGGACTTCCTATAATTCACCCCTCCACTTT,CASSIFGTSYNSPLHF
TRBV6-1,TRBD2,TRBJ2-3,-,TGTGCCAGCAGTGAAAATTACGGCGGGGGGGCCTTAGATACGCAGTATTTT,CASSENYGGGALDTQYF
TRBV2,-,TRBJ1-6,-,TGTGCCAGCAGGGCAATGTGGGATTCACCCCTCCACTTT,CASRAMWDSPLHF
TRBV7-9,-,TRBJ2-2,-,TGTGCCAGCAGCTTTTTCGGCGAGGTGAACACCGGGGAGCTGTTTTTT,CASSFFGEVNTGELFF
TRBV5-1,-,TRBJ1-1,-,TGCGCCAGCAGCTTGGAAGGGGTTTTGAGCACTGAAGCTTTCTTT,CASSLEGVLSTEAFF
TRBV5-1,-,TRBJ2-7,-,TGCGCCAGCAGCTTCGGGAGCTCCTACGAGCAGTACTTC,CASSFGSSYEQYF
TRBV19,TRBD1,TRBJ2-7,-,TGTGCCAGTAGTATAGGGACAGGTCCATTCTACGAGCAGTACTTC,CASSIGTGPFYEQYF
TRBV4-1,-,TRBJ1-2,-,TGCGCCAGCAGCCGGGGTAATTTCGATGGCTACACCTTC,CASSRGNFDGYTF
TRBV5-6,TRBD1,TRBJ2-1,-,TGTGCCAGCAGCAGGGGACAGATAAACTCCTACAATGAGCAGTTCTTC,CASSRGQINSYNEQFF
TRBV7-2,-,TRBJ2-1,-,TGTGCCAGCAGCTTAGTACCAGGGAAGGTTAATGAGCAGTTCTTC,CASSLVPGKVNEQFF
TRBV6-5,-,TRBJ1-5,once,TGTGCCAGCAGTTACCGACAGAATAGCAATCAGCCCCAGCATTTT,CASSYRQNSNQPQHF
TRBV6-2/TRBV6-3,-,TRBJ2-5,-,TGTGCCAGCACCCCTAGCGCGAGTAGGGGAGAGACCCAGTACTTC,CASTPSASRGETQYF
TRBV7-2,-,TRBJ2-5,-,TGTGCCAGCAGCTTAGCGTCCCTCAAAGAGACCCAGTACTTC,CASSLASLKETQYF
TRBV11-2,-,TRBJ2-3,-,TGTGCCAGCAGCTTTCTGGTGGGATCCACAGATACGCAGTATTTT,CASSFLVGSTDTQYF
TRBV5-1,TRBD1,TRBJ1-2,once,TGCGCCAGCAGAGGACAGGGGGGAGGTTATGGCTACACCTTC,CASRGQGGGYGYTF
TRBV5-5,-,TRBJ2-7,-,TGTGCCAGCAGCTTTGGGGTGACCCCTTCCTACGAGCAGTACTTC,CASSFGVTPSYEQYF
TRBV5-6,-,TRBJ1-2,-,TGTGCCAGCAGCTTGGGGCCTATTATAAACTATGGCTACACCTTC,CASSLGPIINYGYTF
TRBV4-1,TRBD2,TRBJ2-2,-,TGCGCCAGCAGCCTAGCTAGCGGGGGGCGGGGCACCGGGGAGCTGTTTTTT,CASSLASGGRGTGELFF
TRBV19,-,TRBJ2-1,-,TGTGCCAGTAGTATATCTCTAGAGAATGAGCAGTTCTTC,CASSISLENEQFF
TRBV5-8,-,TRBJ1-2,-,TGTGCCAGCAGCTTGGGCTGGGGGGCGAGGAACAACTATGGCTACACCTTC,CASSLGWGARNNYGYTF
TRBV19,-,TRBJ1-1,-,TGTGCCAGTAGTGTCCTGGCAGGGAGCACTGAAGCTTTCTTT,CASSVLAGSTEAFF
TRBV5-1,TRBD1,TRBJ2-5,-,TGCGCCAGCAGCCTGACAGGGCCCTCCCGGAAAGAGACCCAGTACTTC,CASSLTGPSRKETQYF
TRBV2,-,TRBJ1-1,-,TGTGCCAGCAATGGGGGCGCGAACACTGAAGCTTTCTTT,CASNGGANTEAFF
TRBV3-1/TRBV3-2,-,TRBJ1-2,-,TGTGCCAGCAACCAAGGAGGGGCCGGCCGAAACTATGGCTACACCTTC,CASNQGGAGRNYGYTF
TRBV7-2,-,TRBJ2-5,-,TGTGCCAGCAGCTTAGCGGGGGCAGGAGAGACCCAGTACTTC,CASSLAGAGETQYF
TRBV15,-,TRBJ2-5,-,TGTGCCACCAGCAGACCACGGCCAGGGAGCTGTGCGGGGCCCCAAGAGACCCAGTACTTC,CATSRPRPGSCAGPQETQYF
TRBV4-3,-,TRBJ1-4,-,TGCGCCAGCAGCCATCCTTCGGCGGGGGCCGCTAGACATGAAAAACTGTTTTTT,CASSHPSAGAARHEKLFF
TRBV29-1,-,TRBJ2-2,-,TGCAGCGCTTACGGCGGTTTGGACACCGGGGAGCTGTTTTTT,CSAYGGLDTGELFF
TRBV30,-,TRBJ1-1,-,TGTGCCTCACAGGCGAGAGCCCCTCGGACTGAAGCTTTCTTT,CASQARAPRTEAFF